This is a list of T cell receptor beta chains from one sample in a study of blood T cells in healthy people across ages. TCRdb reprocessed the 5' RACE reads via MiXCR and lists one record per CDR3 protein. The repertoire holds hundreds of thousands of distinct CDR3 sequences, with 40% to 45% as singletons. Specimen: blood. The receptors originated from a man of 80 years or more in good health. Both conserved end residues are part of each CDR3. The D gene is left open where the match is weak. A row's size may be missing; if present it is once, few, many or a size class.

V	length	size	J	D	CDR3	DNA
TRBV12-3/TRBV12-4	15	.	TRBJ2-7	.	CASSLDGGVAYEQYF	TGTGCCAGCAGTTTGGACGGCGGGGTGGCCTACGAGCAGTACTTC
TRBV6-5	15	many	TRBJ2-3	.	CASSARGAGTDTQYF	TGTGCCAGCAGTGCCCGGGGGGCTGGCACAGATACGCAGTATTTT
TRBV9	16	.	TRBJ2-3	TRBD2	CASSGLAGRRADTQYF	TGTGCCAGCAGCGGGCTAGCGGGTAGGCGGGCAGATACGCAGTATTTT
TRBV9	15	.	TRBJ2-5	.	CASSVGASPVETQYF	TGTGCCAGCAGCGTAGGAGCGAGTCCAGTCGAGACCCAGTACTTC
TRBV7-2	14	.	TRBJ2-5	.	CASSLIRSEETQYF	TGTGCCAGCAGCTTAATTCGGTCTGAGGAGACCCAGTACTTC
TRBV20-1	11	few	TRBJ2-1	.	CSASKDNEQFF	TGCAGTGCTAGCAAAGACAATGAGCAGTTCTTC
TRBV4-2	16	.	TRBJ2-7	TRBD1	CASSQNRQGRSYEQYF	TGTGCCAGCAGCCAAAATAGACAGGGGAGATCCTACGAGCAGTACTTC
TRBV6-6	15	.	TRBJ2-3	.	CASSYSDRNTDTQYF	TGTGCCAGCAGTTACTCGGACCGCAACACAGATACGCAGTATTTT
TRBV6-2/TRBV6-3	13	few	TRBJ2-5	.	CASSPTASKTQYF	TGTGCCAGCAGTCCCACCGCGAGCAAGACCCAGTACTTC
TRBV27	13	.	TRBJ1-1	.	CASSLNRHAVAFF	TGTGCCAGCAGTTTAAACAGGCACGCAGTGGCTTTCTTT
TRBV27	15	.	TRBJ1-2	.	CASSLAGGTNYGYTF	TGTGCCAGCAGTTTAGCGGGGGGGACTAACTATGGCTACACCTTC
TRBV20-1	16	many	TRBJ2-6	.	CSATTSDISGANVLTF	TGCAGTGCCACTACATCCGACATCTCTGGGGCCAACGTCCTGACTTTC
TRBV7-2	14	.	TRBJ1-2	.	CASSWIWADSGYTF	TGTGCCAGCAGCTGGATCTGGGCGGACAGTGGCTACACTTTC
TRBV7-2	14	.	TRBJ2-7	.	CASSLGRRAYEQYF	TGTGCCAGCAGCTTAGGCAGGCGCGCCTACGAGCAGTACTTC
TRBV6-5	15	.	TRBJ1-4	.	CASSYGRNSNEKLFF	TGTGCCAGCAGTTACGGGAGGAACTCTAATGAAAAACTGTTTTTT
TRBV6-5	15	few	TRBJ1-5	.	CASSYSTNSNQPQHF	TGTGCCAGCAGTTACTCGACAAATAGCAATCAGCCCCAGCATTTT
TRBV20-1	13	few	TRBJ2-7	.	CSANDRVTYEQYF	TGCAGTGCTAACGACAGAGTAACCTACGAGCAGTACTTC
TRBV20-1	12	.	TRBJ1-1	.	CSALRVNTEAFF	TGCAGTGCCCTCAGAGTGAACACTGAAGCTTTCTTT
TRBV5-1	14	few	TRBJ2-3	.	CASSLGVGSDTQYF	TGCGCCAGCAGCTTGGGGGTAGGGTCAGATACGCAGTATTTT
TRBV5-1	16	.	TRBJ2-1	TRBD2	CASSSSGTSAYNEQFF	TGCGCCAGCAGCTCCTCCGGGACTAGCGCCTACAATGAGCAGTTCTTC
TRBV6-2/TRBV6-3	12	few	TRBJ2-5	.	CASSPVRETQYF	TGTGCCAGCAGTCCAGTCCGGGAGACCCAGTACTTC
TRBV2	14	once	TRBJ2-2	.	CASKGAVGTGELFF	TGTGCCAGCAAGGGAGCGGTAGGCACCGGGGAGCTGTTTTTT
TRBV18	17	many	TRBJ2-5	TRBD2	CASSPGTSFGAQETQYF	TGTGCCAGCTCTCCCGGGACTAGCTTTGGGGCCCAAGAGACCCAGTACTTC
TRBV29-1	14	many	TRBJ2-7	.	CSARRGGGSHEQYF	TGCAGCGCCCGCCGGGGCGGAGGGAGCCACGAGCAGTACTTC
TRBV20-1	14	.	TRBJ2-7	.	CSARLGQGNGEQYF	TGCAGTGCTAGATTGGGGCAGGGAAACGGGGAGCAGTACTTC
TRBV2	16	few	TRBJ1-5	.	CASRAGAGVPNQPQHF	TGTGCCAGCAGGGCAGGGGCAGGCGTTCCCAATCAGCCCCAGCATTTT
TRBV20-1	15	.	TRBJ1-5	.	CSASPGWGSESPQHF	TGCAGTGCTAGCCCCGGATGGGGGTCGGAGTCGCCCCAGCATTTT
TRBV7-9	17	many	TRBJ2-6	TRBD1	CASSTGEPSSGANVLTF	TGTGCCAGCAGCACAGGGGAGCCTAGCTCTGGGGCCAACGTCCTGACTTTC
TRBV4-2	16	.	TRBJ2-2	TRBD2	CASSRTSGANTGELFF	TGTGCCAGCAGCCGAACTAGCGGGGCTAACACCGGGGAGCTGTTTTTT
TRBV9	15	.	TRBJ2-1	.	CASSQEGVARNEQFF	TGTGCCAGCAGTCAGGAGGGGGTGGCACGCAATGAGCAGTTCTTC
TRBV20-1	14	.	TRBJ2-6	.	CSAKRSGVTNVLTF	TGCAGTGCCAAGAGATCAGGGGTTACCAACGTCCTGACTTTC
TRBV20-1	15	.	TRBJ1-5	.	CSARDTALGLGPQHF	TGCAGTGCTAGAGACACCGCTTTAGGACTGGGGCCCCAGCATTTT
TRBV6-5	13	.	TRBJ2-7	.	CASSTTSPGEQYF	TGTGCCAGCAGCACAACTAGTCCGGGCGAGCAGTACTTC
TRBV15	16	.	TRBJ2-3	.	CATSKPTRGKGDTQYF	TGTGCCACCAGCAAGCCTACGCGGGGAAAGGGTGATACGCAGTATTTT
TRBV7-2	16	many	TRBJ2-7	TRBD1	CASSLGGQGKSYEQYF	TGTGCCAGCAGCTTAGGCGGACAGGGAAAAAGCTACGAGCAGTACTTC
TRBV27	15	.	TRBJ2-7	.	CASSLSTGQLYEQYF	TGTGCCAGCAGTTTGTCCACCGGACAGCTCTACGAGCAGTACTTC
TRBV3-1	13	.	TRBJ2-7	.	CASSPGWFHEQYF	TGTGCCAGCAGCCCCGGGTGGTTCCACGAGCAGTACTTC
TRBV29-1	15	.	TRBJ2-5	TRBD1	CSGVELDRGTYGQYF	TGCAGCGGCGTCGAACTGGACAGGGGGACGTACGGGCAGTACTTC
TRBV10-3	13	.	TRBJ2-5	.	CAISGAGLETQYF	TGTGCCATCAGTGGGGCGGGCCTGGAGACCCAGTACTTC
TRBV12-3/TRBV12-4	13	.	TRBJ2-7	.	CASREPGAYEQYF	TGTGCCAGCAGAGAGCCAGGAGCCTACGAGCAGTACTTC
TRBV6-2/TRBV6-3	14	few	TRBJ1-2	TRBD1	CASNHGTGAQGYTF	TGTGCCAGCAACCATGGGACAGGGGCACAAGGCTACACCTTC
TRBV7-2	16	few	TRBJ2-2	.	CASSSIGGLNTGELFF	TGTGCCAGCAGCTCGATAGGAGGCCTGAACACCGGGGAGCTGTTTTTT
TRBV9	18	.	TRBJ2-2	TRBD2	CASSFPGTSGGNTGELFF	TGTGCCAGCAGCTTTCCCGGGACTAGCGGGGGGAACACCGGGGAGCTGTTTTTT
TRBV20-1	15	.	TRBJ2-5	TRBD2	CSARIQRGGPETQYF	TGCAGTGCTAGGATCCAGCGGGGGGGCCCGGAGACCCAGTACTTC
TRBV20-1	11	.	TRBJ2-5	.	CSARGPPSQYF	TGCAGTGCTAGAGGTCCGCCGTCGCAGTACTTC
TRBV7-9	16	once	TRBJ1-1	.	CASQGPKGIMNTEAFF	TGTGCTTCCCAGGGTCCAAAGGGAATAATGAACACTGAAGCTTTCTTT
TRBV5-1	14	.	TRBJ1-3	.	CASSLDSSGNTIYF	TGCGCCAGCAGCTTGGACAGCTCTGGAAACACCATATATTTT
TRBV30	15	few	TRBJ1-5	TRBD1	CAWSPGQGPNQPQHF	TGTGCCTGGAGTCCTGGACAGGGCCCAAATCAGCCCCAGCATTTT
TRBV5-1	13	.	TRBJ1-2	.	CASSWRAVDGYTF	TGCGCCAGCAGCTGGAGGGCAGTCGATGGCTACACCTTC
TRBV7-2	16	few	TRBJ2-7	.	CASSSGGRLPTYEQYF	TGTGCCAGCAGCTCCGGTGGCAGGCTACCAACCTACGAGCAGTACTTC
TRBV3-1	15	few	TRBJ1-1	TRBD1	CASSVQGAQTTEAFF	TGTGCCAGCAGCGTACAGGGGGCCCAGACCACTGAAGCTTTCTTT
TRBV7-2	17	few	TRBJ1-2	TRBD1	CASSPEGQGTDTYGYTF	TGTGCCAGCAGCCCAGAGGGACAGGGGACCGATACCTATGGCTACACCTTC
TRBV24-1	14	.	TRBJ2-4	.	CATSDPREKNIQYF	TGTGCCACCAGTGATCCACGAGAGAAAAACATTCAGTACTTC
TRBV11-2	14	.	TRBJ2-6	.	CASSVRSGAKVLTF	TGTGCCAGCAGCGTTAGGTCTGGGGCCAAAGTCCTGACTTTC
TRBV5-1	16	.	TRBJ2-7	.	CASSLAYGVAKNEQYF	TGCGCCAGCAGCTTGGCATACGGTGTAGCAAAGAACGAGCAGTACTTC
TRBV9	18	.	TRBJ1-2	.	CASSVGQRASRGTYGYTF	TGTGCCAGCAGCGTAGGTCAGAGGGCCAGCCGGGGTACTTATGGCTACACCTTC